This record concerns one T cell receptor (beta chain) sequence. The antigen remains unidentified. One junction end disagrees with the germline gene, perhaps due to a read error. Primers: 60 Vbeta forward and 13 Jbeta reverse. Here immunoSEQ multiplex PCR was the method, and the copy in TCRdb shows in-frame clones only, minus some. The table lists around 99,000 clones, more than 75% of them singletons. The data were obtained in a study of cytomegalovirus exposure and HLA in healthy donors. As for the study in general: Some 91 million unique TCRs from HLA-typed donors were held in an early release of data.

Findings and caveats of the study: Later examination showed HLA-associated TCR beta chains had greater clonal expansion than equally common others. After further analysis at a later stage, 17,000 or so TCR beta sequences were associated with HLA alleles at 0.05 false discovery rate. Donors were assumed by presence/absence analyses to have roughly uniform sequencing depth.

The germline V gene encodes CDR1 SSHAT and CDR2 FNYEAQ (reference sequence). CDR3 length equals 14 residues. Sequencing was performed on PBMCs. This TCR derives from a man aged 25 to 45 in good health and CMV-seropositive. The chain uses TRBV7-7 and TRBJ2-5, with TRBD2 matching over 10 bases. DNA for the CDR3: TGTGCTAGCAGCTTAGCGGGGGGTGAGGAGACCCAGTACTTC. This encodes CASSLAGGEETQYF.